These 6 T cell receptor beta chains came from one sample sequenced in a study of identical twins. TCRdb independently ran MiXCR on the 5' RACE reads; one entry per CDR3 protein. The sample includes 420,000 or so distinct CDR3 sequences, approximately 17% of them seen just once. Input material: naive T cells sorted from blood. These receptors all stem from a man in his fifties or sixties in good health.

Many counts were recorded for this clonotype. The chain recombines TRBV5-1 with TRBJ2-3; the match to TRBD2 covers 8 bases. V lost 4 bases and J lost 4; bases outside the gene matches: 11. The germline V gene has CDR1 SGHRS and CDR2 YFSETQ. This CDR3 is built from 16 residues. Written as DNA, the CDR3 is TGCGCCAGCAGCCGCGGGACTAGTAGTTCATCAGATACGCAGTATTTT. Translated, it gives CASSRGTSSSSDTQYF.

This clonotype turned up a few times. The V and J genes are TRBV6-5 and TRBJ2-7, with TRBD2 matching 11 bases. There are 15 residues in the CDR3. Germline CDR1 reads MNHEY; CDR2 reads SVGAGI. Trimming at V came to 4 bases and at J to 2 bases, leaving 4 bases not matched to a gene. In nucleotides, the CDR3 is TGTGCCAGCAGTTCCCCGACTAGCGGGACCTACGAGCAGTACTTC. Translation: CASSSPTSGTYEQYF.

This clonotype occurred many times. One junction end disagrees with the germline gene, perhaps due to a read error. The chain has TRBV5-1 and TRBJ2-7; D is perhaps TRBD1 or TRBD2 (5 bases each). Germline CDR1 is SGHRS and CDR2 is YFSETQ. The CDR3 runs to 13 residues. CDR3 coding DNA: TGTGCCAGCAGTTTGGGGGTCTCCTACGAGCAGTACTTC. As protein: CASSLGVSYEQYF.

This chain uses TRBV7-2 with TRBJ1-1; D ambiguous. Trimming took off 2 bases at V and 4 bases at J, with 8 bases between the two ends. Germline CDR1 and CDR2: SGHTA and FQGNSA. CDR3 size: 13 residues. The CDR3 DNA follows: TGTGCCAGCAGCTTATACGAGAGCACTGAAGCTTTCTTT. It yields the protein CASSLYESTEAFF.

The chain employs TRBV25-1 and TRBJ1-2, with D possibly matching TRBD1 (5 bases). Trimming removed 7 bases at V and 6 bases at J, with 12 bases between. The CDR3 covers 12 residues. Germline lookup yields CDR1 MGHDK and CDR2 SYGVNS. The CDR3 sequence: CASNWGGDGYTF. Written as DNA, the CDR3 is TGTGCCAGCAACTGGGGGGGGGATGGCTACACCTTC.

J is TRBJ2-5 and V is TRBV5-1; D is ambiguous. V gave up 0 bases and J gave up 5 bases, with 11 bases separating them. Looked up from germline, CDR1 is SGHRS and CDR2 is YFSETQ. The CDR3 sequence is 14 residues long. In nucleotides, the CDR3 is TGCGCCAGCAGCTTGGCTCCGATACGGGAGACCCAGTACTTC. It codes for CASSLAPIRETQYF.